This T cell receptor beta chain is drawn from a study of T cell responses to AZD1222 COVID-19 vaccine. Broader study findings: Mapped onto spike, vaccine-associated CD4 TCRs spanned it and were dominant at 160-218 and 743-854. Sampling that yielded the repertoires occurred only after the peak T cell response. Donors were mostly white British, more females; clonal diversity possibly underestimated.

Comments on this clone: Its antigen remains unknown.

From germline, CDR1 is LGHNA and CDR2 YSLEER. The CDR3 extends over 14 amino acids. V was pared by 4 bases and J by 2 bases, with 2 bases of the junction left unmatched. The table came from immunoSEQ multiplex PCR; TCRdb's copy has only in-frame clones and leaves some out. The sample comprises 100,000 or so clones, roughly nine tenths of which are singletons, and about 1.2% rests with the top ten. The sample here was peripheral blood, taken on day 0 of AZD1222 vaccination. This sequence originates from an adult in good health. V usage is TRBV4-3 and J usage is TRBJ2-7; 10 bases fit TRBD1. CDR3 nucleotides: TGCGCCAGCAGCCCGGGGACAGGGGCCTACGAGCAGTACTTC. Its translation is CASSPGTGAYEQYF.